A single sample gave rise to the 25 T cell receptor beta chains below, sequenced in a study of blood T cell repertoires in COVID-19. Here immunoSEQ multiplex PCR was the method, and the copy in TCRdb shows in-frame clones only, minus some. The sample lists roughly 15,000 clones; around 92% were seen once. Sequencing was done on a sample of peripheral blood. These TCRs come from a human donor in a cohort sampled during active COVID-19.

The chain combines TRBV5-1 with TRBJ2-3; D gene unclear. The ends were cut back, 1 base at V and 4 bases at J, with 13 bases in the middle. The CDR3 loop spans 15 amino acids. Germline assignment: CDR1 SGHRS and CDR2 YFSETQ. CDR3 DNA sequence: TGCGCCAGCAGCTTGAACCTCGGGTTAGCAGATACGCAGTATTTT. Translating it yields CASSLNLGLADTQYF.

The chain links TRBV30 to TRBJ1-5; TRBD1 is a possible D gene (5 bases). The CDR3 spans 13 residues. The V end lost 0 bases, the J end lost 5 bases, and 8 bases lay between the germline ends. Germline V gene sequence: CDR1 GTSNPN, CDR2 SVGIG (reference sequence). The CDR3 DNA sequence: TGTGCCTGGAGTGTTAGGGGTTATCAGCCCCAGCATTTT. This gives the protein CAWSVRGYQPQHF.

V is TRBV2 and J is TRBJ1-5; TRBD1 agrees at 8 bases. The CDR3 has 16 amino acids. CDR1 and CDR2 (germline): SNHLY, FYNNEI. The ends lost 7 bases at V and 0 bases at J; junction bases unmatched: 8. The CDR3 reads CASILDRGYSNQPQHF. For the CDR3, the DNA is TGTGCCAGCATTCTCGACAGGGGATATAGCAATCAGCCCCAGCATTTT.

This chain uses TRBV5-4 with TRBJ2-5, with D possibly TRBD1 on 5 matching bases. Trimming removed 2 bases from V and 5 bases from J, with 7 bases in between. Germline lookup yields CDR1 SGHNT and CDR2 YYREEE (reference sequence). The length of the CDR3 is 12 residues. The CDR3 region is CASSLPGETQYF. The CDR3 coding sequence is TGTGCCAGCAGCTTACCAGGGGAGACCCAGTACTTC.

The chain combines TRBV27 with TRBJ2-5; D is perhaps TRBD1 (5 bases). Deletions cut 6 bases from V and 9 bases from J, with 14 bases between. Germline CDR1 reads MNHEY; CDR2 reads SMNVEV (reference sequence). The CDR3 is 12 residues long. This chain's CDR3 is CASRALLGAQYF. The CDR3 nucleotides are TGTGCCAGCAGGGCCCTCTTAGGGGCCCAGTACTTC.

The V gene is TRBV6-2 or TRBV6-3, the J gene TRBJ1-1, with D perhaps TRBD1 (5 bases). The CDR3 runs to 13 residues. V lost 0 bases, J lost 7 bases, and 9 bases lay in between. Germline CDR1 MNHEY, CDR2 SVGEGT. Here the CDR3 DNA reads TGTGCCAGCAGTTACTCGGGGCAGTATGAAGCTTTCTTT. The encoded protein is CASSYSGQYEAFF.

V is TRBV29-1 and J is TRBJ2-7, with 7 positions matching TRBD2. Germline V lookup: CDR1 SQVTM, CDR2 ANQGSEA. V lost 8 bases to trimming and J lost 4 bases; unmatched junction nucleotides: 5. This CDR3 is built from 11 residues. The CDR3 spells CSPGGGYEQYF. The CDR3 coding sequence is TGCAGCCCTGGGGGGGGGTACGAGCAGTACTTC.

The V gene is TRBV3-1 (or the pseudogene TRBV3-2), the J gene TRBJ2-1; possibly TRBD1 for D (5 bases). The ends were cut back, 3 bases at V and 9 bases at J, with 21 bases in the middle. Germline V gene data show CDR1 as LGHDT and CDR2 as YNNKEL (reference sequence). There are 16 residues in the CDR3. This CDR3 is CASSHKAGFPRAEQFF. As DNA, the CDR3 is TGTGCCAGCAGCCACAAGGCAGGGTTCCCCAGGGCTGAGCAGTTCTTC.

The V call is TRBV10-3, the J call TRBJ2-2; the D gene is possibly TRBD1 (5 bases). CDR1 and CDR2 from the germline V gene are ENHRY and SYGVKD. The CDR3 sequence is 16 residues long. V gave up 2 bases and J gave up 0 bases, with 10 bases separating them. Written as DNA, the CDR3 is TGTGCCATCAGTGAGAATACAGGCGCGAACACCGGGGAGCTGTTTTTT. The encoded protein is CAISENTGANTGELFF.

The chain combines TRBV11-3 with TRBJ1-1, with D unresolved. Looked up from germline, CDR1 is SGHNT and CDR2 is YENEEA. The CDR3 spans 12 residues. The germline V and J ends were trimmed by 4 bases and 6 bases, with 9 bases remaining between them. CDR3 region: CASSYSRAEAFF. The DNA of the CDR3 is TGTGCCAGCAGCTATTCGAGGGCTGAAGCTTTCTTT.

The chain joins TRBV19 to TRBJ1-5; perhaps TRBD1 as D (5 bases). The CDR3 is made up of 16 amino acids. Trimming cost V 3 bases and J 1 base, with 13 bases left between them. Germline lookup yields CDR1 LNHDA and CDR2 SQIVND (reference sequence). The CDR3 is CASSIIQGESNQPQHF. The CDR3 DNA reads TGTGCCAGTAGTATTATCCAGGGCGAAAGCAATCAGCCCCAGCATTTT.

The rearrangement uses TRBV11-3 and TRBJ1-6; 7 positions match TRBD1. V lost 5 bases and J lost 5; bases outside the gene matches: 3. CDR1 is SGHNT and CDR2 is YENEEA in the germline V gene. The CDR3 is made up of 14 amino acids. The CDR3 loop is CASSQGQHNSPLHF. Here the CDR3 DNA reads TGTGCCAGCAGCCAGGGACAGCATAATTCACCCCTCCACTTT.

This clone appeared a single time. The chain carries TRBV21-1 and TRBJ2-7; TRBD1 is the table's D call, not checked against the DNA. TRBV21-1 is a pseudogene segment. The CDR3 totals 14 residues. In DNA form, the CDR3 reads TGTGCCAGCAGCCCCCAGGGTTACTCCTACGAGCAGTACTTC. Amino acid sequence: CASSPQGYSYEQYF.

The chain carries TRBV27 and TRBJ2-7; TRBD1 matches at 8 bases. The CDR3 length is 14 residues. Losses at the gene ends were 5 bases for V and 4 bases for J; bases not matched to a gene: 7. Germline loops: CDR1 MNHEY, CDR2 SMNVEV (reference sequence). This chain's CDR3 is CASSETGVSYEQYF. The CDR3 coding sequence is TGTGCCAGCAGTGAGACAGGGGTTTCTTACGAGCAGTACTTC.

As concerns this clone: The same CDR3 also results from other DNA sequences found in this sample. The chain links TRBV18 to TRBJ1-5; D unclear. The length of the CDR3 is 14 residues. V was clipped by 3 bases and J by 1 base, with 7 bases between them. Per the germline V gene, CDR1 is KGHSH and CDR2 is LQKENI. CDR3: CASSPLGSNQPQHF. The CDR3 region has the DNA TGTGCCAGCTCACCCCTGGGCAGCAATCAGCCCCAGCATTTT.

CDR3 sequence reads: CASSVGTGNYGYTF. In DNA form, the CDR3 reads TGTGCCAGCAGCGTAGGGACAGGGAACTATGGCTACACCTTC. The chain is built from TRBV9 and TRBJ1-2, with 8 bases fitting TRBD1. Germline assignment: CDR1 SGDLS and CDR2 YYNGEE. V lost 0 bases, J lost 2 bases, and 0 bases stayed unmatched. The CDR3 is made up of 14 amino acids.

In this sample, this clone turned up a few times. This chain joins TRBV2 and TRBJ1-6, with D perhaps TRBD1 (5 bases). The CDR3 has 12 residues. V gave up 8 bases and J gave up 6 bases, with 8 bases separating them. From germline, CDR1 is SNHLY and CDR2 FYNNEI. The CDR3 loop reads CASGDSNSPLHF. DNA for the CDR3: TGTGCCAGCGGAGACAGTAATTCACCCCTCCACTTT.

The chain carries TRBV6-6 and TRBJ1-2, with TRBD1 matching 7 bases. Germline assignment: CDR1 MNHNY and CDR2 SVGAGI (reference sequence). The J segment lost 4 bases and the V segment lost 6 bases, leaving 5 bases of the junction unmatched. The CDR3 runs to 13 residues. The CDR3 DNA reads TGTGCCAGCAGCCAACAGGGGAGCTATGGCTACACCTTC. Its protein is CASSQQGSYGYTF.

The rearrangement links TRBV18 to TRBJ1-4; the match to TRBD1 covers 8 bases. The trim removed 3 bases at V and 0 bases at J, leaving 6 bases unmatched. Germline-derived CDR1 and CDR2 are KGHSH and LQKENI. This CDR3 has 17 amino acids. The CDR3 here is CASSPTTGVATNEKLFF. In DNA form, the CDR3 reads TGTGCCAGCTCACCTACGACAGGGGTTGCAACTAATGAAAAACTGTTTTTT.

This rearrangement joins TRBV2 to TRBJ1-1; D perhaps matches TRBD1 (5 bases). CDR1 is SNHLY, CDR2 FYNNEI, per germline. This CDR3 is 14 amino acids long. Between the trimmed V and J ends, which lost 5 bases and 5 bases, there was a span of 15 bases. The CDR3 DNA reads as TGTGCCAGCAGTTGGGGGGGTAGAGGTACTGAAGCTTTCTTT. This gives the protein CASSWGGRGTEAFF. Drawing the rest from reference TRBV2 and TRBJ1-1, the complete variable domain is EPEVTQTPSHQVTQMGQEVILRCVPISNHLYFYWYRQILGQKVEFLVSFYNNEISEKSEIFDDQFSVERPDGSNFTLKIRSTKLEDSAMYFCASSWGGRGTEAFFGQGTRLTVV.

The V call is TRBV11-3, the J call TRBJ2-2, with a possible D match to TRBD2 (6 bases). Trimming stripped 2 bases from V and 6 bases from J, with 7 bases between. The CDR3 runs 13 residues. Germline loops: CDR1 SGHNT, CDR2 YENEEA. This CDR3 reads CASSLTGAGELFF. CDR3 DNA: TGTGCCAGCAGCTTAACGGGAGCCGGGGAGCTGTTTTTT.

The chain uses TRBV19 and TRBJ1-6; no clear D gene. Germline CDR1 and CDR2: LNHDA and SQIVND (reference sequence). Trimming removed 5 bases from V and 0 bases from J, with 14 bases in between. CDR3 length equals 17 residues. The DNA of the CDR3 is TGTGCCAGTAGTCTCCCGGCAGGCAGCTCCTATAATTCACCCCTCCACTTT. It codes for CASSLPAGSSYNSPLHF.

This chain links TRBV5-5 with TRBJ1-2, with 8 bases fitting TRBD1. The CDR3 totals 17 residues. The germline V gene encodes CDR1 SGHKS and CDR2 YYEKEE (reference sequence). V was pared by 0 bases and J by 8 bases, with 15 bases of the junction left unmatched. CDR3 nucleotide sequence: TGTGCCAGCAGCTTGGGGACTCAGGGGGCGCCTCCAGAAGGCTACACCTTC. Amino acid sequence: CASSLGTQGAPPEGYTF.

The rearrangement links TRBV6-6 to TRBJ2-1, with a tentative D call TRBD1 (6 bases). Trimming pared 2 bases from V and 6 bases from J, leaving 14 bases between. Germline CDR1 reads MNHNY; CDR2 reads SVGAGI (reference sequence). This CDR3 has 15 residues. CDR3 coding DNA: TGTGCCAGCAGTTACCCACAGGGTACTGGCAATGAGCAGTTCTTC. As protein: CASSYPQGTGNEQFF.

This clone ranks as medium-sized (0.01 to 0.1%). CDR3 residues: CASSPHQTGRRGPQHF. The CDR3 DNA is TGTGCCAGCAGCCCACACCAGACAGGGAGAAGAGGGCCCCAGCATTTT. The rearrangement uses TRBV6-6 and TRBJ1-5; TRBD1 matches at 7 bases. Germline trimming cut 6 bases from V and 9 bases from J; bases unmatched to any gene: 17. CDR3 size: 16 residues. The germline V gene has CDR1 MNHNY and CDR2 SVGAGI (reference sequence).